These T cell receptor beta chains were read from a single sample in a study of blood T cell repertoires in COVID-19. Assay: immunoSEQ multiplex PCR; the TCRdb copy retains only in-frame clones and omits some. The sample includes approximately 260,000 clones, about 86% of them seen just once. Sequenced: peripheral blood. All receptors come from a man aged 18 to 30 with active or convalescent COVID-19. The CDR3 runs from the conserved cysteine through the conserved F or W. Each record gives: V gene, D gene, clone size, J gene, CDR3 DNA, CDR3 protein. A D gene is named only where the DNA matches it firmly. Clone size is shown for a subset of rows, as once, few, many or a class of expanded clone.

V: TRBV28; D: .; size: .; J: TRBJ2-3; DNA: TGTGCCAGCAATCGGGACTGGCTGACCACAGATACGCAGTATTTT; CDR3: CASNRDWLTTDTQYF
V: TRBV19; D: .; size: .; J: TRBJ2-5; DNA: TGTGCCAGTACCCCAAGGTACAGGACGTACCAAGAGACCCAGTACTTC; CDR3: CASTPRYRTYQETQYF
V: TRBV11-2; D: .; size: .; J: TRBJ2-6; DNA: TGTGCCAGCAGCCACCCGACTTCCTCTGGGGCCAACGTCCTGACTTTC; CDR3: CASSHPTSSGANVLTF
V: TRBV5-4; D: .; size: .; J: TRBJ2-7; DNA: TGTGCCAGCAGCTTGGTCGGGGGAGTTAACTACGAGCAGTACTTC; CDR3: CASSLVGGVNYEQYF
V: TRBV24-1; D: .; size: .; J: TRBJ1-2; DNA: TGTGCCACCAGTGATTCCGACAGAAAAACCAACTATGGCTACACCTTC; CDR3: CATSDSDRKTNYGYTF
V: TRBV18; D: TRBD2; size: .; J: TRBJ2-5; DNA: TGTGCCAGCTCACCTTTTGGGAGCGGGAAAGAGACCCAGTACTTC; CDR3: CASSPFGSGKETQYF
V: TRBV24-1; D: TRBD2; size: .; J: TRBJ2-1; DNA: TGTGCCACCAGTGACACCGGGACTAGTAAACGCAATGAGCAGTTCTTC; CDR3: CATSDTGTSKRNEQFF
V: TRBV7-9; D: TRBD1; size: .; J: TRBJ2-7; DNA: TGTGCCAGCAGCCGAGGTCGACAGGGGAGCTCCTACGAGCAGTACTTC; CDR3: CASSRGRQGSSYEQYF
V: TRBV9; D: TRBD2; size: .; J: TRBJ2-3; DNA: TGTGCCAGCAGTCGTAGCGGGAGCTATCCAGATACGCAGTATTTT; CDR3: CASSRSGSYPDTQYF
V: TRBV2; D: TRBD1; size: .; J: TRBJ1-2; DNA: TGTGCCAGCAGGACTCAACAGGGGGCAGGTGGCTACACCTTC; CDR3: CASRTQQGAGGYTF
V: TRBV11-2; D: .; size: .; J: TRBJ1-2; DNA: TGTGCCAGCAGCTTAGGTGAGGGTGTCGGCTACACCTTC; CDR3: CASSLGEGVGYTF
V: TRBV6-5; D: .; size: .; J: TRBJ1-1; DNA: TGTGCCAGCAGTTCCCCCCTAGGGACATTCACTGAAGCTTTCTTT; CDR3: CASSSPLGTFTEAFF
V: TRBV18; D: TRBD2; size: .; J: TRBJ2-2; DNA: TGTGCCAGCTCACCTCAGCGGGGCAGCAACACCGGGGAGCTGTTTTTT; CDR3: CASSPQRGSNTGELFF
V: TRBV4-3; D: TRBD2; size: .; J: TRBJ2-5; DNA: TGCGCCAGCAGCCCGCATAGCGGGAGGTTACGAGAGACCCAGTACTTC; CDR3: CASSPHSGRLRETQYF
V: TRBV6-5; D: TRBD1; size: .; J: TRBJ2-7; DNA: TGTGCCAGCAGTTACGGGACAGGGTTCTACGAGCAGTACTTC; CDR3: CASSYGTGFYEQYF
V: TRBV5-1; D: TRBD1; size: .; J: TRBJ2-5; DNA: TGCGCCAGCGGACAGGGGGACAAAGAGACCCAGTACTTC; CDR3: CASGQGDKETQYF
V: TRBV9; D: TRBD2; size: .; J: TRBJ2-4; DNA: TGTGCCAGCAGCGGATCCGGGACTAGCGGGAACATTCAGTACTTC; CDR3: CASSGSGTSGNIQYF
V: TRBV11-2; D: TRBD1; size: few; J: TRBJ2-5; DNA: TGTGCCAGCAGCTGGTCAGGGGGCGGACAAGAGACCCAGTACTTC; CDR3: CASSWSGGGQETQYF
V: TRBV5-1; D: .; size: .; J: TRBJ1-3; DNA: TGCGCCAGCAGCTTAGGTAGTAGCGGAGACACCATATATTTT; CDR3: CASSLGSSGDTIYF
V: TRBV18; D: .; size: .; J: TRBJ1-6; DNA: TGTGCCAGCTCACCAACAGGGAACAATTCACCCCTCCACTTT; CDR3: CASSPTGNNSPLHF
V: TRBV25-1; D: .; size: .; J: TRBJ2-5; DNA: TGTGCCAGCAGTGTTACAGACGGAGAGACCCAGTACTTC; CDR3: CASSVTDGETQYF
V: TRBV27; D: TRBD1; size: .; J: TRBJ2-2; DNA: TGTGCCAGCGGCCGACAGGGGGGCAGTCTCCGAGAGCTGTTTTTT; CDR3: CASGRQGGSLRELFF
V: TRBV6-2/TRBV6-3; D: TRBD2; size: .; J: TRBJ2-5; DNA: TGTGCCAGCACCCCCGAGTTTTCGGGACTAGTCCAGTACTTC; CDR3: CASTPEFSGLVQYF
V: TRBV28; D: .; size: .; J: TRBJ1-6; DNA: TGTGCCAGCAGTACTGGACAGCAGCATAATTCACCCCTCCACTTT; CDR3: CASSTGQQHNSPLHF
V: TRBV2; D: TRBD2; size: .; J: TRBJ2-3; DNA: TGTGCCAGCTTGATAGCGGGGGCACTCACAGATACGCAGTATTTT; CDR3: CASLIAGALTDTQYF
V: TRBV7-3; D: .; size: .; J: TRBJ2-1; DNA: TGTGCCAGCAGCCCCAAGTGGTCCGGGAGCGGTGGTTACAATGAGCAGTTCTTC; CDR3: CASSPKWSGSGGYNEQFF
V: TRBV11-3; D: TRBD2; size: few; J: TRBJ2-1; DNA: TGTGCCAGCAGCCCCGGCCAACCTAGCGGGGGCCGGGGCTCCTACAATGAGCAGTTCTTC; CDR3: CASSPGQPSGGRGSYNEQFF
V: TRBV7-2; D: TRBD1; size: .; J: TRBJ2-7; DNA: TGTGCCAGCGCCCGGACAGGGATATACGAGCAGTACTTC; CDR3: CASARTGIYEQYF
V: TRBV30; D: TRBD2; size: .; J: TRBJ2-5; DNA: TGTGCCTGGAGTCCACCTAGCGGGTTATGGGGGACCCAGTACTTC; CDR3: CAWSPPSGLWGTQYF
V: TRBV5-5; D: .; size: few; J: TRBJ1-3; DNA: TGTGCCAGCAGCTTCCCCGGCGGATTCTCTGGAAACACCATATATTTT; CDR3: CASSFPGGFSGNTIYF
V: TRBV20-1; D: .; size: .; J: TRBJ2-2; DNA: TGCAGTGCTAGAGCCGAGGACAAACTGTTTTTT; CDR3: CSARAEDKLFF
V: TRBV29-1; D: .; size: once; J: TRBJ1-3; DNA: TGCAGCGTTCTTTGGGGACTTGGAAACACCATATATTTT; CDR3: CSVLWGLGNTIYF
V: TRBV30; D: .; size: .; J: TRBJ2-7; DNA: TGTGCTTTTATGGGGCCAGAGTCGAATTACGAGCAGTACTTC; CDR3: CAFMGPESNYEQYF
V: TRBV2; D: TRBD1; size: .; J: TRBJ1-2; DNA: TGTGCCAGCACCTGGGGACAGGGAGGCTACACCTTC; CDR3: CASTWGQGGYTF
V: TRBV30; D: TRBD1; size: .; J: TRBJ2-7; DNA: TGTGCCTGGAGTAGGCTGGGACAGATCTCCTACGAGCAGTACTTC; CDR3: CAWSRLGQISYEQYF
V: TRBV5-1; D: TRBD2; size: .; J: TRBJ2-5; DNA: TGCGCCAGCAGCTCCTTAGCGGGGGGGCCGGAAGTGGAGACCCAGTACTTC; CDR3: CASSSLAGGPEVETQYF
V: TRBV5-1; D: .; size: .; J: TRBJ1-5; DNA: TGCGCCAGCAGCCCGGACGGGGACAATCAGCCCCAGCATTTT; CDR3: CASSPDGDNQPQHF
V: TRBV10-3; D: .; size: .; J: TRBJ1-1; DNA: TGTGCCATCAGTGAGGGGAGGGAAGCTTTCTTT; CDR3: CAISEGREAFF
V: TRBV4-3; D: TRBD1; size: .; J: TRBJ1-2; DNA: TGCGCCAGCAGCCAAGTTGGGACAGGGATAGGATATGGCTACACCTTC; CDR3: CASSQVGTGIGYGYTF
V: TRBV24-1; D: TRBD2; size: .; J: TRBJ2-3; DNA: TGTGCCACCAGCGGACTAGCGGACCTCACAGATACGCAGTATTTT; CDR3: CATSGLADLTDTQYF
V: TRBV4-1; D: TRBD1; size: .; J: TRBJ1-2; DNA: TGCGCCAGCAGCCAAGTCCCCCTCGACAGGGAATATGGCTACACCTTC; CDR3: CASSQVPLDREYGYTF
V: TRBV6-1; D: TRBD2; size: .; J: TRBJ2-2; DNA: TGTGCCAGCCAGCGGGATCGGGACACCGGGGAGCTGTTTTTT; CDR3: CASQRDRDTGELFF
V: TRBV24-1; D: .; size: .; J: TRBJ2-7; DNA: TGTGCCACCAGTGCTGGGGGCTTTTCCTACGAGCAGTACTTC; CDR3: CATSAGGFSYEQYF
V: TRBV28; D: .; size: .; J: TRBJ1-6; DNA: TGTGCCAGCAAGGTCAGGGACAAACCCCTCCACTTT; CDR3: CASKVRDKPLHF
V: TRBV2; D: .; size: .; J: TRBJ1-2; DNA: TGTGCCAGCGGGACACGGACGGCTAACTATGGCTACACCTTC; CDR3: CASGTRTANYGYTF
V: TRBV27; D: TRBD2; size: .; J: TRBJ2-7; DNA: TGTGCCAGCAGTTTATTGGGAGGGCCCGCCTACGAGCAGTACTTC; CDR3: CASSLLGGPAYEQYF
V: TRBV30; D: TRBD1; size: .; J: TRBJ2-2; DNA: TGTGCCTGGAGTGCCGGGACAGGGTTGAGAGGGGAGCTGTTTTTT; CDR3: CAWSAGTGLRGELFF
V: TRBV24-1; D: TRBD1; size: .; J: TRBJ2-7; DNA: TGTGCCACCAGTGATTTGGGGACAGGGGGAAGGCACGAGCAGTACTTC; CDR3: CATSDLGTGGRHEQYF
V: TRBV28; D: .; size: .; J: TRBJ1-1; DNA: TGTGCCAGCACAATAGGGGTTCGCACTGAAGCTTTCTTT; CDR3: CASTIGVRTEAFF
V: TRBV3-1/TRBV3-2; D: TRBD1; size: .; J: TRBJ1-2; DNA: TGTGCCAGCAGCCAAGACAGGGGGTATGGCTACACCTTC; CDR3: CASSQDRGYGYTF
V: TRBV3-1/TRBV3-2; D: TRBD2; size: once; J: TRBJ2-1; DNA: TGTGCCAGCAGCCAAGCGGGGGGGCGCTCCTACAATGAGCAGTTCTTC; CDR3: CASSQAGGRSYNEQFF
V: TRBV6-6; D: TRBD1; size: once; J: TRBJ2-2; DNA: TGTGCCAGCAGGACACAGGGGTTTGCGAACACCGGGGAGCTGTTTTTT; CDR3: CASRTQGFANTGELFF
V: TRBV12-3/TRBV12-4; D: .; size: .; J: TRBJ1-2; DNA: TGTGCCAGCAGTCGTTCAGGGGCGCACGGCTACACCTTC; CDR3: CASSRSGAHGYTF